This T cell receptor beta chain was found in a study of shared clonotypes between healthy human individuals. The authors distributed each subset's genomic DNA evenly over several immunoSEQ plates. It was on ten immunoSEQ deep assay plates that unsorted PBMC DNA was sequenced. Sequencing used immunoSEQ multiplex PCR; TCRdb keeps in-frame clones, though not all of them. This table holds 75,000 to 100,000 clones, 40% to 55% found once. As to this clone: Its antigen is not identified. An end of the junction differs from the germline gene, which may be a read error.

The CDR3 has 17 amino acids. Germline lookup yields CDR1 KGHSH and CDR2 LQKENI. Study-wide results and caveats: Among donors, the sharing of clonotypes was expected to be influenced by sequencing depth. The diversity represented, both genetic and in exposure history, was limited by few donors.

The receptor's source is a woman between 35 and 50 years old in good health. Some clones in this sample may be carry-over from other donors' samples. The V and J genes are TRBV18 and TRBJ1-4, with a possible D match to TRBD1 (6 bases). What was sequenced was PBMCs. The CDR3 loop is CASSPRRAGATNEKLFF. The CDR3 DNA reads TGTGCCAGCTCGCCACGAAGGGCGGGGGCTACTAATGAAAAACTGTTTTTT.